The clone carrying this TCR beta chain showed up just a few times. Authors' data handling: Nucleated cell number was recorded as an estimate derived from reference gene primer amplification. Clones were read by immunoSEQ multiplex PCR, and TCRdb kept only the in-frame ones, dropping some. V, J and clone size reflect that table, while D and trimming were determined from the DNA. The sample includes 200,000 to 250,000 clones, approximately 80% of them seen just once. This CDR3 contains 15 residues. The V gene end was trimmed by 2 bases and the J gene end by 6 bases; junction bases not matched to a gene: 5. Germline V gene lookup returns CDR1 MNHEY and CDR2 SVGAGI. The data originate from a study of blood T cell repertoires in COVID-19. Study details: The United States, Italy and Spain provided the acute and convalescent COVID-19 samples. T cells, B-cell-depleted T cells, or PBMCs supplied cDNA or gDNA.

Sample: peripheral blood. This clonotype originated in a woman older than 75 with acute or convalescent COVID-19. The chain carries TRBV6-5 and TRBJ2-2, with TRBD1 matching over 8 bases. CDR3 amino acids: CASSYVTGVAGELFF. CDR3 coding DNA: TGTGCCAGCAGTTACGTGACAGGGGTCGCCGGGGAGCTGTTTTTT.